This TCR beta chain was obtained from a study of T cells after yellow fever vaccination. Template switching by 5'RACE produced TCR cDNA, adding a universal primer site and UMIs. Via MiXCR, TCRdb re-called the 5' RACE reads, giving one row per CDR3 protein. The data contain just under 600,000 distinct CDR3 sequences, roughly 13% of them singletons. Study-level findings and limits: Clonotype sharing between CD4 and CD8 compartments was small. Abundant clonotypes (contaminants from the bulk population) could be present in FACS-sorted repertoires.

This clonotype was counted only a few times. Its target is unknown. This CDR3 is built from 13 residues. Trimming cost V 4 bases and J 9 bases, with 13 bases left between them. The germline CDR1 and CDR2 sequences are MNHEY and SVGAGI. This specimen was PBMCs, taken on the day of the yellow fever booster vaccination. The V call is TRBV6-5, the J call TRBJ2-1, with D hard to call. The receptor was derived from a man between 25 and 39 years old who received the YFV17D yellow fever vaccine. The CDR3 loop reads CASSLSRGSEQFF. CDR3 DNA: TGTGCCAGCAGTTTATCCCGCGGCAGTGAGCAGTTCTTC.